This T cell receptor (beta chain) was sequenced in a study of blood T cell repertoires in COVID-19. Study at large: Specimens from acute and convalescent COVID-19 originated in the United States, Italy and Spain. T cells, B-cell-depleted T cells, or PBMCs provided the cDNA or gDNA that served as material.

The V segment lost 5 bases and the J segment 2 bases; nucleotides outside the gene matches: 9. The CDR3 sequence is 16 residues long. The germline CDR1 and CDR2 sequences are LNHDA and SQIVND (reference sequence). While infection was still active, Seattle patients were enrolled and then followed longitudinally. Original methodology: Reference gene primer amplification gave estimated nucleated cell counts. The repertoire was sequenced with immunoSEQ multiplex PCR; TCRdb's copy has only in-frame clones and lacks some. That table gives V, J and clone size, and the DNA gave D and trimming. The profile covers about 500,000 clones, with roughly 89% appearing a single time and 0.9% taken by the ten largest.

This sequence was found in a man younger than 35 with COVID-19, enrolled during active disease. What was sequenced was peripheral blood. The gene calls are TRBV19 and TRBJ2-7; 10 bases match TRBD1. Here the CDR3 DNA reads TGTGCCAGTAGTGTTCTCACGGGACAGGGGCCCTACGAGCAGTACTTC. Protein sequence: CASSVLTGQGPYEQYF.